This is a list of T cell receptor beta chains from one sample in a study of T cells after yellow fever vaccination. TCRdb recomputed calls from the 5' RACE reads with MiXCR, one row per CDR3 protein. This table holds 250,000 to 350,000 distinct CDR3 sequences, approximately 10% found once. This sample comprised CD4+ T cells sorted from PBMCs, obtained 5 days after the yellow fever booster vaccination. These receptors all come from a man between 18 and 29 years old who received the YFV17D yellow fever vaccine. CDR3s include the opening cysteine and the closing phenylalanine or tryptophan. The order of the fields is CDR3 protein, V gene, CDR3 length.

CDR3aa: CASSELGTGELFF
v_gene: TRBV6-1
len: 13

CDR3aa: CASSPHMYNEQFF
v_gene: TRBV11-2
len: 13

CDR3aa: CASSRQAARQHF
v_gene: TRBV6-2/TRBV6-3
len: 12

CDR3aa: CASSPDQDNEQFF
v_gene: TRBV18
len: 13

CDR3aa: CASSQDTPERLYGYTF
v_gene: TRBV4-3
len: 16

CDR3aa: CAISEQSSYNSPLHF
v_gene: TRBV10-3
len: 15

CDR3aa: CASSLAWTRGDTQYF
v_gene: TRBV12-3/TRBV12-4
len: 15

CDR3aa: CASSLKHASHRDTQYF
v_gene: TRBV27
len: 16

CDR3aa: CASTPGREAFF
v_gene: TRBV7-2
len: 11

CDR3aa: CASSLNGHGTDTQYF
v_gene: TRBV7-3
len: 15

CDR3aa: CASSATGGTEAFF
v_gene: TRBV5-1
len: 13

CDR3aa: CASSLEPGAYGYTF
v_gene: TRBV5-6
len: 14

CDR3aa: CASSNRQGHEQYF
v_gene: TRBV27
len: 13

CDR3aa: CASSLLFRGRKYGGPLHF
v_gene: TRBV7-2
len: 18